This T cell receptor (beta chain) came from a study of T cell repertoires in cytomegalovirus infection. In the study overall: It can be stated that public TCR beta signatures indicated CMV infection as well as a matching HLA type. Whole-study results and caveats: HLA-C-restricted CMV clonotypes gave the most frequent clonotype in two of eight donors.

This clonotype was seen just once. Its target is not known. This CDR3 has 12 residues. Deletions cut 3 bases from V and 7 bases from J, with 12 bases between. Germline lookup yields CDR1 SQVTM and CDR2 ANQGSEA. MiXCR was run by TCRdb on the reads, yielding one entry per CDR3 protein. The data show approximately 500,000 distinct CDR3 sequences, about 15% seen once. The chain employs TRBV29-1 and TRBJ1-2, with D unclear. Sequenced input: CD8+ T cells from PBMCs. The sequence was obtained from a human donor in good health (CMV status not recorded). Some clones in this sample may be carry-over from other donors' samples. The CDR3 DNA follows: TGCAGCGTTGACCCAATTTCAGGTGGCTACACCTTC. Translation gives CSVDPISGGYTF.